These T cell receptor beta chains were read from a single sample in a study of regulatory dendritic cells for organ transplantation. Using immunoSEQ multiplex PCR, the repertoire was profiled, and TCRdb retains in-frame clones only, with some absent. This sample carries about 10,000 clones, less than 70% of them seen once, and the ten largest clones take 0.5% to 0.7%. No cognate antigen is known for these TCRs. Input material: naive CD4+ T cells from blood cultured with dendritic cells. These receptors were obtained from a human donor in good health. CDR3s include the opening cysteine and the closing phenylalanine or tryptophan. The D gene is left open where the match is weak. Expanded clones get a size class; other rows say once, few or many, or leave the size out.

j_call	d_call	v_call	cdr3_length	clone_size	cdr3_aa	cdr3_nt
TRBJ2-7	TRBD1	TRBV5-4	16	few	CASSLTLDRPPYEQYF	TGTGCCAGCAGCTTGACCCTGGACAGGCCCCCCTACGAGCAGTACTTC
TRBJ1-2	.	TRBV5-1	16	once	CASSLASGSRGYGYTF	TGCGCCAGCAGCTTGGCCTCCGGGTCCCGGGGCTATGGCTACACCTTC
TRBJ2-5	TRBD1	TRBV9	17	.	CASSVPDRGSLGETQYF	TGTGCCAGCAGCGTACCAGACAGGGGATCCCTCGGGGAGACCCAGTACTTC
TRBJ1-3	.	TRBV7-7	14	.	CASSLGPTGNTIYF	TGTGCTAGCAGCTTGGGCCCAACGGGAAACACCATATATTTT
TRBJ1-3	.	TRBV10-3	16	.	CAISERTVPSRDTIYF	TGTGCCATCAGTGAGCGGACAGTCCCCTCTCGGGACACCATATATTTT
TRBJ2-1	.	TRBV7-2	13	.	CASSLQGYNEQFF	TGTGCCAGCAGCTTACAGGGATACAATGAGCAGTTCTTC
TRBJ2-5	.	TRBV5-1	15	.	CASSQQTGNQETQYF	TGCGCCAGCAGCCAACAGACAGGTAACCAAGAGACCCAGTACTTC
TRBJ2-3	TRBD1	TRBV5-4	15	once	CASSPDTGVTTTQYF	TGTGCCAGCAGCCCAGACACAGGGGTGACGACTACGCAGTATTTT
TRBJ1-3	.	TRBV5-1	14	.	CASSLDRAENTIYF	TGCGCCAGCAGCTTGGACAGGGCCGAAAACACCATATATTTT
TRBJ2-3	TRBD2	TRBV7-2	15	.	CASSSWGGDTDTQYF	TGTGCCAGCAGCTCCTGGGGGGGGGACACAGATACGCAGTATTTT
TRBJ2-7	.	TRBV5-4	13	.	CASSKPFSYEQYF	TGTGCCAGCAGCAAGCCTTTTTCCTACGAGCAGTACTTC
TRBJ2-1	.	TRBV7-2	14	.	CASSLRGGIGEQFF	TGTGCCAGCAGCTTAAGGGGCGGAATCGGTGAGCAGTTCTTC
TRBJ1-5	.	TRBV7-2	13	.	CASSSYSNQPQHF	TGTGCCAGCAGCTCGTATAGCAATCAGCCCCAGCATTTT
TRBJ2-3	.	TRBV11-3	13	once	CASSWAILDTQYF	TGTGCCAGCAGCTGGGCAATCCTGGATACGCAGTATTTT
TRBJ2-5	.	TRBV18	14	.	CASSPVRTEETQYF	TGTGCCAGCTCACCGGTCCGGACAGAAGAGACCCAGTACTTC
TRBJ2-2	.	TRBV5-4	15	.	CASSVDGGGTGELFF	TGTGCCAGCAGCGTCGACGGGGGAGGAACCGGGGAGCTGTTTTTT
TRBJ1-2	TRBD1	TRBV19	14	.	CASSMGQGARGYTF	TGTGCCAGTAGTATGGGACAGGGGGCGCGAGGCTACACCTTC
TRBJ1-1	.	TRBV2	14	.	CASSAVPRGTEAFF	TGTGCCAGCAGTGCCGTCCCCCGGGGAACTGAAGCTTTCTTT
TRBJ1-1	.	TRBV6-5	15	.	CASSLLFRENTEAFF	TGTGCCAGCAGTTTACTATTTCGGGAGAACACTGAAGCTTTCTTT
TRBJ1-1	TRBD1	TRBV27	13	few	CASRKTGGTEAFF	TGTGCCAGCAGAAAGACAGGGGGAACTGAAGCTTTCTTT
TRBJ2-2	TRBD2	TRBV2	14	.	CASSLGRGTGELFF	TGTGCCAGCAGTTTGGGGCGGGGGACCGGGGAGCTGTTTTTT
TRBJ1-5	.	TRBV7-2	15	.	CASSLDARSESPQHF	TGTGCCAGCAGCTTAGACGCACGGTCCGAGAGTCCCCAGCATTTT
TRBJ2-2	TRBD2	TRBV6-6	13	.	CASRRGASGELFF	TGTGCCAGCAGGCGGGGGGCCTCCGGGGAGCTGTTTTTT
TRBJ1-5	TRBD1	TRBV2	14	once	CASTGGTGNQPQHF	TGTGCCAGCACCGGAGGGACAGGCAATCAGCCCCAGCATTTT
TRBJ2-5	.	TRBV7-9	15	.	CASSLRGGGQETQYF	TGTGCCAGCAGCTTACGCGGAGGAGGGCAAGAGACCCAGTACTTC
TRBJ1-3	.	TRBV4-2	15	.	CASSQDHQEGNTIYF	TGTGCCAGCAGCCAAGATCATCAGGAGGGGAACACCATATATTTT
TRBJ2-2	.	TRBV19	16	once	CASTLRGTAPTGELFF	TGTGCCAGTACCCTTCGCGGGACAGCACCAACCGGGGAGCTGTTTTTT